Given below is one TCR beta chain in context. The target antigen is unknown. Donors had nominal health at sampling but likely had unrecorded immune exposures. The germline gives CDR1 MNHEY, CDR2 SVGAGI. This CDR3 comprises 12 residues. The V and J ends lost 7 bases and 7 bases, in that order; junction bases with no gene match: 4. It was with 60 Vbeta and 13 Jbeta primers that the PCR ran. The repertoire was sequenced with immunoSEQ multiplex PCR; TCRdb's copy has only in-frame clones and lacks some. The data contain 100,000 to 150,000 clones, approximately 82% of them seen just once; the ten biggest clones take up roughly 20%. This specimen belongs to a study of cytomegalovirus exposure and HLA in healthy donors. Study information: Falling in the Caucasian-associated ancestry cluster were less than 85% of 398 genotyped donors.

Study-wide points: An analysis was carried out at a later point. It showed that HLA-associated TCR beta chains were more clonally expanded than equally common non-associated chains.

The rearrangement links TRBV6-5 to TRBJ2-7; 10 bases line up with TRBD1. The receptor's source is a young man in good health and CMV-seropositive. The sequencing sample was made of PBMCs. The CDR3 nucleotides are TGTGCCAGCAAGACAGGGGGCTCGGAGCAGTACTTC. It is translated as CASKTGGSEQYF.